This TCR beta chain appears in the sequencing data of a study of T cells in Graves' hyperthyroidism and ophthalmopathy. Study-wide findings and caveats: Most clonotypes expanded in thyroid above 0.001 were likewise present in blood.

The germline V gene has CDR1 SGHNT and CDR2 YYREEE (reference sequence). Trimming removed 9 bases from V and 7 bases from J; junction bases left unmatched: 8. The CDR3 totals 13 residues. Only a few counts were recorded for this clonotype. Antigen unknown. RNA transcripts yielded amplified TCR beta CDR3 regions. HTBI primers were used for first-round RT-PCR of the TCR CDR3. Using its own MiXCR run on the multiplex PCR reads, TCRdb lists one record per CDR3 protein. Seen here are 500,000 or so distinct CDR3 sequences, over 15% observed once, and the top ten hold 15% to 20%. Sequenced material: blood. This receptor was obtained from a woman in her late teens or twenties with Graves' ophthalmopathy. The genes are TRBV5-4 and TRBJ2-1; 9 bases align to TRBD1. The DNA of the CDR3 is TGTGCCAACGGTAGGACAGGGGAAAATGAGCAGTTCTTC. Translating gives CANGRTGENEQFF.